This entry lists 32 T cell receptor beta chains sequenced from one sample in a study of blood T cell repertoires in COVID-19. Profiling relied on immunoSEQ multiplex PCR, and the TCRdb table lists in-frame clones only, not all of them. The sample has approximately 22,000 clones; around 92% are singletons. The material sequenced was peripheral blood. All receptors derive from a human donor in a cohort sampled during active COVID-19.

The V and J genes are TRBV5-4 and TRBJ1-3; tentatively, D is TRBD1 (5 bases). The CDR3 loop spans 15 amino acids. CDR1 is SGHNT, CDR2 YYREEE, per germline (reference sequence). The V gene lost 1 base and the J gene lost 0 bases, with 8 bases spanning the gap. The CDR3 loop reads CASSLQGSSGNTIYF. CDR3 nucleotides: TGTGCCAGCAGCTTGCAGGGTTCCTCTGGAAACACCATATATTTT. Complete variable domain (other parts from reference TRBV5-4 and TRBJ1-3): ETGVTQSPTHLIKTRGQQVTLRCSSQSGHNTVSWYQQALGQGPQFIFQYYREEENGRGNFPPRFSGLQFPNYSSELNVNALELDDSALYLCASSLQGSSGNTIYFGEGSWLTVV.

The chain is built from TRBV27 and TRBJ2-1, with 9 positions matching TRBD1. V dropped 2 bases and J dropped 8; count of bases not matched to a gene: 7. The CDR3 has 15 residues. The V gene's germline CDR1 is MNHEY and CDR2 SMNVEV (reference sequence). The DNA for the CDR3 is TGTGCCAGCAGTTTAGGCCGGGACAGGGCCCATGAGCAGTTCTTC. Amino acid sequence: CASSLGRDRAHEQFF.

A single count supports this clone. V usage is TRBV28 and J usage is TRBJ2-5, with 9 nucleotides matching TRBD2. Germline V CDR1 and CDR2: MDHEN, SYDVKM. There are 15 residues in the CDR3. V shed 7 bases, J shed 6 bases, and the junction held 12 bases outside the gene matches. The CDR3 spells CASNPGSGREKTQYF. CDR3 nucleotide sequence: TGTGCCAGCAATCCGGGTAGCGGGAGAGAGAAGACCCAGTACTTC.

V and J are TRBV5-5 and TRBJ1-5; 8 bases match TRBD1. Germline V CDR1 and CDR2: SGHKS, YYEKEE (reference sequence). V lost 0 bases, J lost 6 bases, and 5 bases stayed unmatched. The CDR3 loop spans 15 amino acids. The CDR3 coding sequence is TGTGCCAGCAGCTTGGGGACAGGGATACGTCAGCCCCAGCATTTT. This sequence encodes CASSLGTGIRQPQHF.

In its sample, this clone was seen a few times. The V gene is TRBV19, the J gene TRBJ1-1, with 10 bases lining up with TRBD1. The V and J ends lost 5 bases and 10 bases, in that order; junction bases with no gene match: 7. Per the germline V gene, CDR1 is LNHDA and CDR2 is SQIVND (reference sequence). CDR3 length: 13 amino acids. CDR3 residues: CASSVSGTGAAFF. The DNA of the CDR3 is TGTGCCAGTAGTGTAAGTGGGACAGGGGCAGCTTTCTTT. Combining the CDR3 with reference TRBV19 and TRBJ1-1 gives the whole variable domain DGGITQSPKYLFRKEGQNVTLSCEQNLNHDAMYWYRQDPGQGLRLIYYSQIVNDFQKGDIAEGYSVSREKKESFPLTVTSAQKNPTAFYLCASSVSGTGAAFFGQGTRLTVV.

The chain has TRBV29-1 and TRBJ2-1; D gene uncertain. Trimming took 6 bases from V and 0 from J, leaving 6 bases between them. Germline V CDR1 and CDR2: SQVTM, ANQGSEA. The CDR3 has 12 amino acids. CDR3 sequence: CSVAISYNEQFF. The CDR3 DNA is TGCAGCGTAGCCATCTCCTACAATGAGCAGTTCTTC.

The chain joins TRBV13 to TRBJ2-5; TRBD2 matches at 14 bases. V gave up 5 bases and J gave up 4 bases; unmatched junction bases: 9. CDR3 length: 17 residues. Germline values: CDR1 PRHDT, CDR2 FYEKMQ (reference sequence). In DNA form, the CDR3 reads TGTGCCAGCAGCCTGCGACTAGCGGGAGGGCCGAGAGAGACCCAGTACTTC. Its protein product is CASSLRLAGGPRETQYF.

Only one count was recorded for this clone. The chain links TRBV24-1 to TRBJ1-4; D is possibly TRBD1 (6 bases). V was shortened by 0 bases and J by 0 bases, with 16 bases between the two germline ends. The CDR3 is 19 residues long. The germline V gene encodes CDR1 KGHDR and CDR2 SFDVKD. The CDR3 DNA reads as TGTGCCACCAGTGATTTGCAAAGACAGGTAAATCCAACTAATGAAAAACTGTTTTTT. As protein: CATSDLQRQVNPTNEKLFF.

Only one count was recorded for this clone. The chain has TRBV27 and TRBJ1-1; D is ambiguous. The CDR3 extends over 14 amino acids. The V end was cut by 5 bases, the J end by 1 base, with 11 bases between. Germline-derived CDR1 and CDR2 are MNHEY and SMNVEV (reference sequence). CDR3 sequence (DNA): TGTGCCAGCAGTCCTCTTACAAGGAACACTGAAGCTTTCTTT. It encodes CASSPLTRNTEAFF.

This chain connects TRBV28 to TRBJ1-1; D is perhaps TRBD1 (5 bases). Trimming shortened V by 1 base and J by 2 bases, and 11 bases separated the two germline ends. The CDR3 runs 15 residues. CDR1 MDHEN and CDR2 SYDVKM come from the germline V gene. CDR3 DNA: TGTGCCAGCAGTTTATTTTCAGGGTTAAACACTGAAGCTTTCTTT. This sequence encodes CASSLFSGLNTEAFF.

The table lists this clone with a few counts. The chain joins TRBV5-6 to TRBJ1-6; D might be TRBD1 (5 bases). The CDR3 is made up of 15 amino acids. Looked up from germline, CDR1 is SGHDT and CDR2 is YYEEEE. The germline V and J ends were trimmed by 0 bases and 7 bases, with 11 bases remaining between them. CDR3 in amino acids: CASSLGPDTNSPLHF. The CDR3 DNA sequence: TGTGCCAGCAGCTTGGGTCCGGACACGAATTCACCCCTCCACTTT.

Of note for this clone: The sample contains more than one DNA sequence encoding this CDR3. This CDR3 reads CASSALTGDTEAFF. The CDR3 DNA reads TGTGCCAGCAGCGCCCTGACAGGGGACACTGAAGCTTTCTTT. This chain joins TRBV9 and TRBJ1-1; the match to TRBD1 covers 8 bases. Germline CDR1 and CDR2: SGDLS and YYNGEE. The CDR3 runs to 14 residues. After removal of 3 bases from V and 3 bases from J, the junction contained 4 bases not matched to a gene.

The rearrangement links TRBV5-4 to TRBJ2-2, with TRBD1 identical over 8 bases. Germline trimming cut 10 bases from V and 5 bases from J; bases unmatched to any gene: 7. The length of the CDR3 is 13 residues. Per the germline V gene, CDR1 is SGHNT and CDR2 is YYREEE (reference sequence). In DNA, the CDR3 is TGTGCCGGGAAGGACAGGGAAACCGGGGAGCTGTTTTTT. Amino acids: CAGKDRETGELFF. Drawing the rest from reference TRBV5-4 and TRBJ2-2, the complete variable domain is ETGVTQSPTHLIKTRGQQVTLRCSSQSGHNTVSWYQQALGQGPQFIFQYYREEENGRGNFPPRFSGLQFPNYSSELNVNALELDDSALYLCAGKDRETGELFFGEGSRLTVL.

The V and J genes are TRBV7-6 and TRBJ2-6; 11 nucleotides match TRBD1. The CDR3 is made up of 17 amino acids. With 5 bases clipped from V and 0 bases from J, the junction kept 3 bases outside the gene matches. The germline CDR1 and CDR2 sequences are SGHVS and FNYEAQ. The chain's CDR3 is CASSQDRGPSGANVLTF. CDR3 nucleotides: TGTGCCAGCAGCCAGGACAGGGGGCCCTCTGGGGCCAACGTCCTGACTTTC.

The chain carries TRBV12-5 and TRBJ1-2; possibly TRBD1 for D (5 bases). The germline CDR1 and CDR2 sequences are LGHNT and FRNRAP. The CDR3 consists of 14 residues. V gave up 3 bases and J gave up 8 bases, with 16 bases separating them. The CDR3 reads CASGFSGAAYGYTF. The DNA of the CDR3 is TGTGCTAGTGGTTTTAGCGGGGCCGCGTACGGCTACACCTTC.

The chain combines TRBV6-6 with TRBJ2-5, with D perhaps TRBD1 (5 bases). The germline gives CDR1 MNHNY, CDR2 SVGAGI (reference sequence). The V end was cut by 7 bases, the J end by 5 bases, with 11 bases between. The CDR3 is 12 residues long. This CDR3 reads CASMMGLETQYF. The CDR3 nucleotides read TGTGCCAGCATGATGGGGCTGGAGACCCAGTACTTC.

CDR3 nucleotide sequence: TGTGCCAGCAGTGGGACAGGGGACGATCAGCCCCAGCATTTT. It is translated as CASSGTGDDQPQHF. This chain uses TRBV2 with TRBJ1-5; 9 bases agree with TRBD1. The germline V gene has CDR1 SNHLY and CDR2 FYNNEI. Trimming cost V 4 bases and J 5 bases; bases outside gene matches: 3. This CDR3 is built from 14 residues.

For the CDR3, the DNA is TGTGCCAGCAGCCTAAACAATGAGCAGTTCTTC. As protein: CASSLNNEQFF. V and J are TRBV7-9 and TRBJ2-1; no definite D call. V was cut by 5 bases and J by 5 bases, with 4 bases left in between. Germline assignment: CDR1 SEHNR and CDR2 FQNEAQ (reference sequence). The CDR3 contains 11 residues. Full variable domain (outside the CDR3, taken from reference TRBV7-9 and TRBJ2-1): DTGVSQNPRHKITKRGQNVTFRCDPISEHNRLYWYRQTLGQGPEFLTYFQNEAQLEKSRLLSDRFSAERPKGSFSTLEIQRTEQGDSAMYLCASSLNNEQFFGPGTRLTVL.

Comment on this clone: Other nucleotide sequences from this sample produce the same CDR3. The V gene is TRBV11-3, the J gene TRBJ2-3; D is ambiguous. The germline gives CDR1 SGHNT, CDR2 YENEEA. CDR3 length equals 14 residues. Trimming stripped 2 bases from V and 0 bases from J, with 6 bases between. This CDR3 is CASSLTASTDTQYF. The CDR3 coding sequence is TGTGCCAGCAGCTTAACAGCTAGCACAGATACGCAGTATTTT. Filled out from reference TRBV11-3 and TRBJ2-3, the complete variable domain reads EAGVVQSPRYKIIEKKQPVAFWCNPISGHNTLYWYLQNLGQGPELLIRYENEEAVDDSQLPKDRFSAERLKGVDSTLKIQPAELGDSAVYLCASSLTASTDTQYFGPGTRLTVL.

The CDR3 DNA sequence: TGCGCCAGCAGCACTCAGGGCGGGAGAGACGGGGAGCAGTTCTTC. Translation: CASSTQGGRDGEQFF. This chain joins TRBV5-1 and TRBJ2-1; 7 bases are a match to TRBD2. Germline loops: CDR1 SGHRS, CDR2 YFSETQ. The CDR3 contains 15 residues. V was clipped by 4 bases and J by 10 bases; unmatched bases: 14.

The chain recombines TRBV28 with TRBJ2-7, with TRBD1 matching 10 bases. The germline V gene has CDR1 MDHEN and CDR2 SYDVKM. CDR3 length: 15 residues. V was clipped by 5 bases and J by 3 bases; unmatched bases: 7. In DNA form, the CDR3 reads TGTGCCAGCAGTCGATTAGGGACAGGGGACTACGAGCAGTACTTC. Translating it yields CASSRLGTGDYEQYF.

This clone occurred a few times. The chain has TRBV19 and TRBJ2-1; 9 nucleotides agree with TRBD2. With V trimmed by 5 bases and J by 7 bases, 12 bases remained unmatched. The germline V gene encodes CDR1 LNHDA and CDR2 SQIVND (reference sequence). CDR3 length equals 16 residues. In DNA form, the CDR3 reads TGTGCCAGTAGTCCCCAGGAGCGGGAGGTGTGGAATGAGCAGTTCTTC. The encoded protein is CASSPQEREVWNEQFF.

CDR3 loop: CASSLANLNTEAFF. The CDR3 DNA reads TGCGCCAGCAGCTTGGCCAACTTGAACACTGAAGCTTTCTTT. The V gene is TRBV5-1, the J gene TRBJ1-1; unclear D gene. Trimming pared 0 bases from V and 0 bases from J, leaving 6 bases between. CDR1 SGHRS and CDR2 YFSETQ come from the germline V gene. This CDR3 spans 14 amino acids.

V and J are TRBV25-1 and TRBJ1-1, with TRBD1 as a possible D gene (6 bases). CDR3 length: 14 residues. Germline V lookup: CDR1 MGHDK, CDR2 SYGVNS. Trimming shortened V by 8 bases and J by 1 base, and 14 bases separated the two germline ends. In DNA form, the CDR3 reads TGTGCCAGCGTCAAAGGGGGTTCGAACACTGAAGCTTTCTTT. Amino acid sequence: CASVKGGSNTEAFF.

This clone was recorded a few times. V and J are TRBV2 and TRBJ2-2; 12 bases agree with TRBD2. V dropped 7 bases and J dropped 12; count of bases not matched to a gene: 15. In germline, CDR1 is SNHLY, CDR2 FYNNEI. There are 16 residues in the CDR3. In nucleotides, the CDR3 is TGTGCCAGCACACCTACCCTAGCGGGAGGGTTAGAAAAGCTGTTTTTT. Translated: CASTPTLAGGLEKLFF.

The chain combines TRBV5-6 with TRBJ2-3, with D uncertain. Per the germline V gene, CDR1 is SGHDT and CDR2 is YYEEEE. The ends were cut back, 4 bases at V and 1 base at J, with 7 bases in the middle. The CDR3 has 13 amino acids. DNA of the CDR3: TGTGCCAGCAGCGGTAGTCGCACAGATACGCAGTATTTT. Translating gives CASSGSRTDTQYF.

The chain links TRBV5-4 to TRBJ1-6; 8 nucleotides match TRBD1. Trimming removed 3 bases from V and 4 bases from J; junction bases left unmatched: 6. Germline V CDR1 and CDR2: SGHNT, YYREEE (reference sequence). The CDR3 has 16 residues. CDR3 sequence (DNA): TGTGCCAGCAGCTCCGGGACAGGCGATTATAATTCACCCCTCCACTTT. Amino acids: CASSSGTGDYNSPLHF.

J is TRBJ2-1 and V is TRBV19; possible D gene TRBD1, 5 bases. The CDR3 extends over 13 amino acids. Trimming stripped 7 bases from V and 6 bases from J, with 13 bases between. CDR1 is LNHDA, CDR2 SQIVND, per germline (reference sequence). DNA of the CDR3: TGTGCCAGTACCCCAGGGTCATTCAATGAGCAGTTCTTC. It codes for CASTPGSFNEQFF. The full variable domain, in which reference TRBV19 and TRBJ2-1 provide the parts outside the CDR3, is DGGITQSPKYLFRKEGQNVTLSCEQNLNHDAMYWYRQDPGQGLRLIYYSQIVNDFQKGDIAEGYSVSREKKESFPLTVTSAQKNPTAFYLCASTPGSFNEQFFGPGTRLTVL.

The chain carries TRBV10-3 and TRBJ1-4; TRBD1 is a possible D gene (6 bases). Trimming took off 3 bases at V and 8 bases at J, with 13 bases between the two ends. The CDR3 spans 14 residues. Germline V gene sequence: CDR1 ENHRY, CDR2 SYGVKD. DNA of the CDR3: TGTGCCATCAGTGAAGGCAGGGGAGAAGAAAAACTGTTTTTT. Protein: CAISEGRGEEKLFF.

The chain couples TRBV11-2 to TRBJ2-3; D remains unclear. This CDR3 comprises 14 residues. The germline CDR1 and CDR2 sequences are SGHAT and FQNNGV. Trimming left V 1 base short and J 1 base short, with 6 bases between. The CDR3 DNA reads TGTGCCAGCAGCTTAGGACATCGCACAGATACGCAGTATTTT. This gives the protein CASSLGHRTDTQYF.

This clone was observed a single time. CDR3 loop: CASSLEGAGVGEQFF. CDR3 nucleotide sequence: TGCGCCAGCAGCTTGGAAGGCGCGGGAGTAGGAGAGCAGTTCTTC. This rearrangement joins TRBV5-1 to TRBJ2-1, with 7 bases lining up with TRBD2. With V trimmed by 0 bases and J by 10 bases, 10 bases remained unmatched. Per the germline V gene, CDR1 is SGHRS and CDR2 is YFSETQ. This CDR3 spans 15 amino acids.

The chain links TRBV18 to TRBJ2-6; D remains unclear. V dropped 4 bases and J dropped 4 bases, with 8 bases sitting between them. The CDR3 sequence is 14 residues long. CDR1 and CDR2 (germline): KGHSH, LQKENI. CDR3 residues: CASSLLAGANVLTF. In nucleotides, the CDR3 is TGTGCCAGCTCACTTTTAGCAGGGGCCAACGTCCTGACTTTC.